These T cell receptor beta chains were read from a single sample in a study of T cells in tuberculosis. Clones were read by immunoSEQ multiplex PCR, and TCRdb kept only the in-frame ones, dropping some. The repertoire includes nearly 35,000 clones, approximately 93% of them detected once, and about 2.2% sits in the top ten. The sequenced sample was PBMCs. The receptors here all came from a donor aged 10 to 29 with latent tuberculosis or without tuberculosis infection. The CDR3 runs from the conserved cysteine through the conserved F or W. A D gene is named only where the DNA matches it firmly. Some rows have no size entry. The others give once, few or many, or a class for an expanded clone.

v_gene	abundance	d_gene	j_gene	CDR3aa	CDR3nt
TRBV4-1	few	TRBD1	TRBJ2-7	CASSQVIGTASYEQYF	TGCGCCAGCAGCCAAGTTATTGGGACAGCATCCTACGAGCAGTACTTC
TRBV5-6	NA	TRBD1	TRBJ1-6	CASSPNGDRSNSPLHF	TGTGCCAGCAGCCCAAATGGGGACAGGAGTAATTCACCCCTCCACTTT
TRBV7-8	NA	NA	TRBJ1-1	CASSPGGRDTEAFF	TGTGCCAGCAGCCCGGGCGGCAGGGACACTGAAGCTTTCTTT
TRBV4-2	NA	NA	TRBJ2-6	CASSQDQGSGANVLTF	TGTGCCAGCAGCCAAGATCAGGGCTCTGGGGCCAACGTCCTGACTTTC
TRBV29-1	once	TRBD1	TRBJ1-2	CSVEVRDSSYNTF	TGCAGCGTTGAAGTAAGGGACAGCAGCTATAACACCTTC
TRBV29-1	NA	NA	TRBJ2-3	CSVKRGSTDTQYF	TGCAGCGTTAAACGGGGTAGCACAGATACGCAGTATTTT
TRBV14	NA	NA	TRBJ1-2	CASSQGGGFRYTF	TGTGCCAGCAGCCAAGGTGGAGGGTTCCGCTACACCTTC
TRBV30	NA	NA	TRBJ1-5	CAWAGQSNQPQHF	TGTGCCTGGGCCGGACAGTCCAATCAGCCCCAGCATTTT
TRBV4-2	NA	NA	TRBJ1-4	CASSQESVATNEKLFF	TGTGCCAGCAGCCAAGAGAGTGTTGCAACTAATGAAAAACTGTTTTTT
TRBV2	NA	NA	TRBJ1-2	CASKYSYGYTF	TGTGCCAGCAAATATTCCTATGGCTACACCTTC
TRBV11-2	NA	NA	TRBJ2-5	CASSPSGSYRTQYF	TGTGCCAGCAGCCCGTCCGGGAGCTATAGGACCCAGTACTTC
TRBV9	few	NA	TRBJ2-1	CASSVGRNGNEQFF	TGTGCCAGCAGCGTAGGGCGGAACGGAAATGAGCAGTTCTTC
TRBV11-2	NA	NA	TRBJ2-1	CASSRDKGLGEQFF	TGTGCCAGCAGCCGCGATAAGGGGTTGGGCGAGCAGTTCTTC
TRBV2	NA	NA	TRBJ1-1	CASSRTDPGTEAFF	TGTGCCAGCAGTCGGACGGATCCAGGGACTGAAGCTTTCTTT
TRBV5-4	few	TRBD2	TRBJ2-5	CASSRGLADPNQETQYF	TGTGCCAGCAGCCGGGGACTAGCGGACCCAAACCAAGAGACCCAGTACTTC
TRBV10-3	NA	NA	TRBJ1-2	CAISEGAASDGYTF	TGTGCCATCAGTGAGGGAGCAGCCTCCGATGGCTACACCTTC
TRBV4-3	NA	NA	TRBJ2-2	CASSQGHRTNTGELFF	TGCGCCAGCAGCCAAGGACACAGGACGAACACCGGGGAGCTGTTTTTT
TRBV28	once	TRBD2	TRBJ2-3	CASSFSNFLGGSTDTQYF	TGTGCCAGCAGTTTTAGTAACTTTTTGGGGGGGAGCACAGATACGCAGTATTTT
TRBV5-5	NA	NA	TRBJ2-7	CASSPGVGVQYF	TGTGCCAGCAGTCCGGGGGTAGGGGTCCAGTACTTC
TRBV7-9	NA	TRBD1	TRBJ2-2	CASSPWTGQRELFF	TGTGCCAGCAGCCCTTGGACAGGGCAGAGGGAGCTGTTTTTT
TRBV4-1	NA	TRBD2	TRBJ2-5	CASSQEQAGGDIGTQYF	TGCGCCAGCAGCCAAGAACAAGCGGGGGGGGACATCGGGACCCAGTACTTC
TRBV28	NA	TRBD1	TRBJ1-2	CASSPIPGTGFDGYTF	TGTGCCAGCAGTCCAATCCCCGGGACAGGGTTTGATGGCTACACCTTC
TRBV30	NA	NA	TRBJ1-4	CAWNAGKNEKLFF	TGTGCCTGGAACGCAGGGAAAAATGAAAAACTGTTTTTT
TRBV19	once	NA	TRBJ2-7	CASSIVKGADEQYF	TGTGCCAGTAGTATAGTAAAAGGGGCGGACGAGCAGTACTTC
TRBV28	NA	NA	TRBJ2-1	CASTRQTYNEQFF	TGTGCCAGCACGAGACAGACATACAATGAGCAGTTCTTC
TRBV29-1	NA	NA	TRBJ2-7	CSVEDWGGASYEQYF	TGCAGCGTTGAAGATTGGGGGGGGGCCTCCTACGAGCAGTACTTC
TRBV15	NA	NA	TRBJ2-4	CATSRDIGILAKNIQYF	TGTGCCACCAGCAGAGATATCGGTATTTTAGCCAAAAACATTCAGTACTTC
TRBV10-2	NA	NA	TRBJ1-1	CASSEPFIAGGGTEAFF	TGCGCCAGCAGTGAGCCGTTTATAGCCGGAGGCGGCACTGAAGCTTTCTTT
TRBV6-6	NA	TRBD2	TRBJ2-7	CASSYSGNGYEQYF	TGTGCCAGCAGTTATAGCGGGAACGGCTACGAGCAGTACTTC
TRBV11-2	NA	TRBD1	TRBJ2-7	CASSFLGGNEQYF	TGTGCCAGCAGCTTTTTAGGGGGCAACGAGCAGTACTTC
TRBV25-1	NA	NA	TRBJ2-3	CASSDNRQRTDTQYF	TGTGCCAGCAGTGATAACCGACAGCGCACAGATACGCAGTATTTT
TRBV5-1	NA	NA	TRBJ2-2	CASSLSAHTGELFF	TGCGCCAGCAGCTTAAGCGCCCACACCGGGGAGCTGTTTTTT
TRBV7-7	NA	NA	TRBJ2-5	CASSLTRDQAQYF	TGTGCCAGCAGCTTAACCAGGGATCAGGCCCAGTACTTC
TRBV12-2	NA	NA	TRBJ2-1	CASRLAVGTPNEQFF	TGTGCAAGTCGCTTAGCGGTCGGGACACCCAATGAGCAGTTCTTC
TRBV7-9	NA	TRBD1	TRBJ2-7	CASSLGQGLNSYEQYF	TGTGCCAGCAGCCTAGGACAGGGATTGAACTCCTACGAGCAGTACTTC
TRBV15	NA	TRBD2	TRBJ2-1	CATSSGRGNEQFF	TGTGCCACCAGCAGCGGGAGGGGCAATGAGCAGTTCTTC
TRBV6-5	NA	NA	TRBJ1-2	CASSTLGDGYTF	TGTGCCAGCAGTACCCTCGGGGATGGCTACACCTTC
TRBV27	few	NA	TRBJ2-7	CASTSLGGGHEQYF	TGTGCCAGCACCTCCTTAGGAGGGGGCCACGAGCAGTACTTC
TRBV4-3	NA	TRBD2	TRBJ2-7	CASSPRLLAGTYEQYF	TGCGCCAGCAGCCCGAGGCTGCTAGCGGGAACCTACGAGCAGTACTTC
TRBV4-3	NA	NA	TRBJ2-1	CASSPRDGNEQFF	TGCGCCAGCAGCCCACGGGATGGCAATGAGCAGTTCTTC